The clone carrying this T cell receptor beta chain was seen more than once but under ten times. The antigen is unknown. Expressed TCRB transcripts were sequenced because the entire RNA isolate underwent reverse transcription. Libraries were prepared by immunoSEQ multiplex PCR; TCRdb keeps only in-frame clonotypes and omits some of them. Here the sample spans about 740,000 clones, around an eighth being singletons. The data are from a study of beta chain features in type 1 diabetes. Germline V gene sequence: CDR1 SGDLS, CDR2 YYNGEE. The CDR3 has 14 residues. With 0 bases clipped from V and 9 bases from J, the junction kept 6 bases outside the gene matches. General study results and limits: When Type 1 diabetes patients were examined, their TCRB CDR3s proved moderately but significantly shorter in all four CD4+ subsets.

Sample: naive CD4+ T cells from blood. The chain combines TRBV9 with TRBJ2-1, with 7 nucleotides matching TRBD1. This receptor was taken from a man aged 18 to 35 with type 1 diabetes. The CDR3 sequence is CASSVGGGEGEQFF. CDR3 coding DNA: TGTGCCAGCAGCGTAGGAGGGGGCGAAGGTGAGCAGTTCTTC.